Detailed here is one TCR beta chain. These data originate in a study of blood T cell repertoires in COVID-19. Assay used: immunoSEQ multiplex PCR; TCRdb lists only in-frame clones, some missing. The sample shows around 480,000 clones, roughly nine tenths of them seen only once. The sequenced sample was PBMCs or T cells enriched from blood (not recorded which). The sequence came from a woman aged 18-30 years who had recovered from COVID-19.

In DNA, the CDR3 is TGTGCCAGCAGTGAATACGCAACCCTAGCGGGGGGACTTGACAATGAGCAGTTCTTC. This translates into CASSEYATLAGGLDNEQFF. V usage is TRBV6-1 and J usage is TRBJ2-1, with 11 bases fitting TRBD2. The CDR3 spans 19 residues. Germline assignment: CDR1 MNHNS and CDR2 SASEGT. The trim removed 2 bases at V and 5 bases at J, leaving 14 bases unmatched.